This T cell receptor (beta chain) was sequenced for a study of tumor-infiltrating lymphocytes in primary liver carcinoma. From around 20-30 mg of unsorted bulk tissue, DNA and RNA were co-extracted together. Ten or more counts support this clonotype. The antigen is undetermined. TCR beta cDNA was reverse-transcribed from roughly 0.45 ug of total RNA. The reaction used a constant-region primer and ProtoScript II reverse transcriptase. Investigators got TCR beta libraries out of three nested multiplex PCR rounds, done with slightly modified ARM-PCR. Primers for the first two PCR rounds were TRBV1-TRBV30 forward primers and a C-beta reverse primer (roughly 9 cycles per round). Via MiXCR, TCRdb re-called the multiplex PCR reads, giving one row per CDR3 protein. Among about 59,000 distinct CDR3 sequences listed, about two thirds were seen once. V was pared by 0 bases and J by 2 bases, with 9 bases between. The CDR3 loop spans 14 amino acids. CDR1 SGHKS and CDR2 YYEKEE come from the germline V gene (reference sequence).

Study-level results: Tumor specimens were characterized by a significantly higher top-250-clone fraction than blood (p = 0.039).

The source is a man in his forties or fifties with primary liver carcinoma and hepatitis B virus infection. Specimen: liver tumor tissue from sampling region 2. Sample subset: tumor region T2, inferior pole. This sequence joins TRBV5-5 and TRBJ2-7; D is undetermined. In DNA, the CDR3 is TGTGCCAGCAGCTTGGAAGGGAACCCCTACGAGCAGTACTTC. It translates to CASSLEGNPYEQYF. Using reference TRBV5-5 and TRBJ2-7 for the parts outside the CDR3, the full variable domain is DAGVTQSPTHLIKTRGQQVTLRCSPISGHKSVSWYQQVLGQGPQFIFQYYEKEERGRGNFPDRFSARQFPNYSSELNVNALLLGDSALYLCASSLEGNPYEQYFGPGTRLTVT.